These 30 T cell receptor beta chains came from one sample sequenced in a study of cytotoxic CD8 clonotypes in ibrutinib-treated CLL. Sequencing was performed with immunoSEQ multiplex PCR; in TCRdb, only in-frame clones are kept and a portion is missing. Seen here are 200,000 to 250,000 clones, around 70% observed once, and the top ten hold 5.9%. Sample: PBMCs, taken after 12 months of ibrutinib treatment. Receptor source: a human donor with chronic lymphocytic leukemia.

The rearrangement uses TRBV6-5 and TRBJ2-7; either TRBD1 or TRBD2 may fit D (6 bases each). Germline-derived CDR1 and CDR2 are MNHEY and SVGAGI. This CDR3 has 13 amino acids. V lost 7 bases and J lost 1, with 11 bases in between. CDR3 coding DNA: TGTGCCAGCAAAACAGGGAGGTCCTACGAGCAGTACTTC. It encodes CASKTGRSYEQYF.

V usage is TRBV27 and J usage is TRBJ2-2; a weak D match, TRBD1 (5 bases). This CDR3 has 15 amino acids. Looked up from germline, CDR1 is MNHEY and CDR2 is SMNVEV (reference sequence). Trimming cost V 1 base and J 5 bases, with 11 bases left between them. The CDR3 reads CASSLYGARTGELFF. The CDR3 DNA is TGTGCCAGCAGTTTATATGGGGCACGGACCGGGGAGCTGTTTTTT.

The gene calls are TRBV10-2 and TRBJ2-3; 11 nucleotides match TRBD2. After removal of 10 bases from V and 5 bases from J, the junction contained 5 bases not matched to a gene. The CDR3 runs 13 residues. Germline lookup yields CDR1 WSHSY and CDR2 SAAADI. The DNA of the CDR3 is TGCGCCATAGCGGGGGGGCGGGTAGATACGCAGTATTTT. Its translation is CAIAGGRVDTQYF.

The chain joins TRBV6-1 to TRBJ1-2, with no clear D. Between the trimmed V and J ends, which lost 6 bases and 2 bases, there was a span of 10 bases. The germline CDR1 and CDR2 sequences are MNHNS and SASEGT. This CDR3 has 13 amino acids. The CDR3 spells CASSRTGNYGYTF. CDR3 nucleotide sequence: TGTGCCAGCAGCAGGACGGGGAACTATGGCTACACCTTC.

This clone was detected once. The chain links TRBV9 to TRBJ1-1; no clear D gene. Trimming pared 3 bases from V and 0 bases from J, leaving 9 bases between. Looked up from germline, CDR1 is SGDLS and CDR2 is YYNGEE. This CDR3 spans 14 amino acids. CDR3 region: CASSAQAMNTEAFF. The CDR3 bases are TGTGCCAGCAGCGCTCAGGCTATGAACACTGAAGCTTTCTTT.

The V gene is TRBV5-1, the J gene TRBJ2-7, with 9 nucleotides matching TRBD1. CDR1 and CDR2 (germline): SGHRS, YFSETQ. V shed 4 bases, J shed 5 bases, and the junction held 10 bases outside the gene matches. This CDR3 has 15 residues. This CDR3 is CASSPTRTGANEQYF. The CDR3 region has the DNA TGCGCCAGCAGCCCCACCCGGACAGGGGCCAACGAGCAGTACTTC.

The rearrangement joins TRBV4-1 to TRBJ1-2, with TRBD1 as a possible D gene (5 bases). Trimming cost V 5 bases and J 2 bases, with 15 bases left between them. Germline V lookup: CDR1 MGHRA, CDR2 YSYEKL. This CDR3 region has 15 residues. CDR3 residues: CASSAGAGSNYGYTF. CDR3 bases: TGCGCCAGCAGCGCCGGGGCGGGAAGCAACTATGGCTACACCTTC.

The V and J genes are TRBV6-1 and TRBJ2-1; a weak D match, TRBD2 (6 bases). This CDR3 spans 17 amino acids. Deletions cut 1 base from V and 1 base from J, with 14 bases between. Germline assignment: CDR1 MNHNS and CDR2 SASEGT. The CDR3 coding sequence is TGTGCCAGCAGTGAAGGCGGGGTTTACTTATCCTACAATGAGCAGTTCTTC. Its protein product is CASSEGGVYLSYNEQFF.

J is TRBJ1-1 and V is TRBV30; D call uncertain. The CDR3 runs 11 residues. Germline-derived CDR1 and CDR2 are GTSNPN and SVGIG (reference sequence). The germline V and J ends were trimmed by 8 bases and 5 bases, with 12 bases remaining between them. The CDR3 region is CAGLGRTEAFF. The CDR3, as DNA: TGTGCCGGCTTGGGCCGGACTGAAGCTTTCTTT.

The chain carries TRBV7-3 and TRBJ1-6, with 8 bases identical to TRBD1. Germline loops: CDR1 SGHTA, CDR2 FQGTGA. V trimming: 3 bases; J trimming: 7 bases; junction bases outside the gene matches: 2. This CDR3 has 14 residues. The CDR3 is CASSFRQGNSPLHF. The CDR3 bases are TGTGCCAGCAGCTTTCGACAGGGGAATTCACCCCTCCACTTT.

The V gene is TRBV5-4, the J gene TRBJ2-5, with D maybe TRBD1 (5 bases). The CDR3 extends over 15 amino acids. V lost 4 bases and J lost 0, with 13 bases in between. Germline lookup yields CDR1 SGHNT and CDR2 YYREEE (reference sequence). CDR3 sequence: CASSARQGDQETQYF. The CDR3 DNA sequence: TGTGCCAGCAGCGCCCGCCAGGGCGACCAAGAGACCCAGTACTTC.

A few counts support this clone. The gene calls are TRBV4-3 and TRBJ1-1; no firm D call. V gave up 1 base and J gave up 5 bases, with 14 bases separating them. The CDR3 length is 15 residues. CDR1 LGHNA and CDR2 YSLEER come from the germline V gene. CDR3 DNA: TGCGCCAGCAGCCAAGGCGGGCTCCAGGTAACTGAAGCTTTCTTT. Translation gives CASSQGGLQVTEAFF.

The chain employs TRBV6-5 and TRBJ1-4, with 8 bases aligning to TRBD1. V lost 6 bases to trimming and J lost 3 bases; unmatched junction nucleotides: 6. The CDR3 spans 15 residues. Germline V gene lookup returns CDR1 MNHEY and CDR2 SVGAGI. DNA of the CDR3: TGTGCCAGCAGGATAGACAGGGGAGCTAATGAAAAACTGTTTTTT. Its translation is CASRIDRGANEKLFF.

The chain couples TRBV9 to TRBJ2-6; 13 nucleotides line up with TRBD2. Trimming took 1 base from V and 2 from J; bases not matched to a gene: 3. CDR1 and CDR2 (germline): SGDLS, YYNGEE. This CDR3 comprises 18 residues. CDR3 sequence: CASSVSTSGRAGANVLTF. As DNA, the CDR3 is TGTGCCAGCAGCGTATCTACTAGCGGGAGGGCTGGGGCCAACGTCCTGACTTTC.

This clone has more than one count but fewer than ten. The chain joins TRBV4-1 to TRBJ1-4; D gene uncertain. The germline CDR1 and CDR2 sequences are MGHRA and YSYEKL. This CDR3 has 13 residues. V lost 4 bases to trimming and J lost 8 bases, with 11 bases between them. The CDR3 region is CASSLGPLEKLFF. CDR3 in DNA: TGCGCCAGCAGCCTGGGTCCACTGGAAAAACTGTTTTTT.

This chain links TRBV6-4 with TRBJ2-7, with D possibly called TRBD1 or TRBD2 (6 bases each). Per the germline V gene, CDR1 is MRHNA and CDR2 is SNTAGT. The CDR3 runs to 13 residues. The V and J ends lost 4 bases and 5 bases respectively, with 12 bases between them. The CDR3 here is CASSAGAGNEQYF. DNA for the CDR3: TGTGCCAGCAGTGCGGGGGCAGGGAACGAGCAGTACTTC.

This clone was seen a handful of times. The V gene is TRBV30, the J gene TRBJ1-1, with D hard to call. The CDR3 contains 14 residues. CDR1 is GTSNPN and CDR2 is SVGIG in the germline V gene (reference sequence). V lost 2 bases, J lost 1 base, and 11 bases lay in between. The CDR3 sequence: CAWSRGRANTEAFF. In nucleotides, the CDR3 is TGTGCCTGGAGTCGGGGAAGGGCGAACACTGAAGCTTTCTTT.

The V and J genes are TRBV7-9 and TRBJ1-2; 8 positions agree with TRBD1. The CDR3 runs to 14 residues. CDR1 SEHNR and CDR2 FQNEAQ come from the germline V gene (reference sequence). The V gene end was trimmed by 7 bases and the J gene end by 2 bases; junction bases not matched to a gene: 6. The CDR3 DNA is TGTGCCAGCACCTTGGGGACAGGCAACTATGGCTACACCTTC. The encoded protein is CASTLGTGNYGYTF.

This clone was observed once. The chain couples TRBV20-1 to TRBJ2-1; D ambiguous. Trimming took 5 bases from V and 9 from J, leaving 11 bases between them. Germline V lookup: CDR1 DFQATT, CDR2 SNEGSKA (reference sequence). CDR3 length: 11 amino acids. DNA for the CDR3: TGCAGTGCTCTCATGCCCAGTGAGCAGTTCTTC. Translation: CSALMPSEQFF.

For the CDR3, the DNA is TGTGCCAGCAGCCTCTCGGGACTAGCGGGAACAGAGACCCAGTACTTC. Protein: CASSLSGLAGTETQYF. The rearrangement links TRBV11-3 to TRBJ2-5, with TRBD2 matching 13 bases. This CDR3 has 16 amino acids. Trimming at V came to 5 bases and at J to 4 bases, leaving 7 bases not matched to a gene. Germline-derived CDR1 and CDR2 are SGHNT and YENEEA.

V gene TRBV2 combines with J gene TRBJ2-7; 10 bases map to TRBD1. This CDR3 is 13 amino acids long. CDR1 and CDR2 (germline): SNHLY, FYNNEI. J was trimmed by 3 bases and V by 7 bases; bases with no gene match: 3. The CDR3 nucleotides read TGTGCCAGCAAGGACAGGGGGTACTACGAGCAGTACTTC. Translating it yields CASKDRGYYEQYF.

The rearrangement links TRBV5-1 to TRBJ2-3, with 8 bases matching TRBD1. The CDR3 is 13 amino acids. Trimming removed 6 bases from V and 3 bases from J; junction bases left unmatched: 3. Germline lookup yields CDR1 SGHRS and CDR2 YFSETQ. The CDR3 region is CASTRQGTDTQYF. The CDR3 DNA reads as TGCGCCAGCACCCGACAGGGGACAGATACGCAGTATTTT.

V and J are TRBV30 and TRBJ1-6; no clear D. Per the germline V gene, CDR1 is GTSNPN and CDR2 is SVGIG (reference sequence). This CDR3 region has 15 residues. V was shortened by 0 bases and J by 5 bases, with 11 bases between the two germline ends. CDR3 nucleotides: TGTGCCTGGAGTGTACTCAAGCATGATAATTCACCCCTCCACTTT. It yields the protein CAWSVLKHDNSPLHF.

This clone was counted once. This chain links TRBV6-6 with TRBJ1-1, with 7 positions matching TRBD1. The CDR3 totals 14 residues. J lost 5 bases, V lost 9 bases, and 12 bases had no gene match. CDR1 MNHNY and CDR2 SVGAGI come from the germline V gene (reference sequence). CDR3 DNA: TGTGCCAGTATTATTCGACAGGGTGAAACTGAAGCTTTCTTT. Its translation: CASIIRQGETEAFF.

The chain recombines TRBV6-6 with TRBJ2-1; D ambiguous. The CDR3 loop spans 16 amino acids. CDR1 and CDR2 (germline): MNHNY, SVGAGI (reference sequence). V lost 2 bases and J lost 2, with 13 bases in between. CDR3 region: CASSYMQGRTYNEQFF. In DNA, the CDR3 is TGTGCCAGCAGTTACATGCAAGGCCGAACCTACAATGAGCAGTTCTTC.

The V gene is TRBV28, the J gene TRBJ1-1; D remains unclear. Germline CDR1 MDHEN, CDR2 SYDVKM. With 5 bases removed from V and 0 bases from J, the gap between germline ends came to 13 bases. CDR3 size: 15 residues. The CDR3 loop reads CASSAHDPMNTEAFF. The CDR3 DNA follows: TGTGCCAGCAGTGCGCATGACCCCATGAACACTGAAGCTTTCTTT.

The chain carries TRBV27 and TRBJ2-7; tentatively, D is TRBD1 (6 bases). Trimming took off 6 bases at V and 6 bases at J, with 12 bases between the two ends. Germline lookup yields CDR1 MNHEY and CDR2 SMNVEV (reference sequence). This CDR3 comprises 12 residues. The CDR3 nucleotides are TGTGCCAGCAGGGCACAGGGCTCCGAGCAGTACTTC. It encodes CASRAQGSEQYF.

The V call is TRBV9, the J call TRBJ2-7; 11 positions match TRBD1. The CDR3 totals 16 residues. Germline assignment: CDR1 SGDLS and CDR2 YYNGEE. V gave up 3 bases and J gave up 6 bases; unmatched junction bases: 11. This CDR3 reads CASSAGTGGVLVEQYF. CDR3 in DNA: TGTGCCAGCAGCGCCGGGACAGGGGGAGTTTTGGTCGAGCAGTACTTC.

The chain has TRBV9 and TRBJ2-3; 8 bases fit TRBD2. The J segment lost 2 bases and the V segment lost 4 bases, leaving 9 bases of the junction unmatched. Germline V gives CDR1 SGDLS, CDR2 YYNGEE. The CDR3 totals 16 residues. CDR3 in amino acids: CASSPRGGGLTDTQYF. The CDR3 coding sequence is TGTGCCAGCAGCCCCCGGGGGGGAGGACTCACAGATACGCAGTATTTT.

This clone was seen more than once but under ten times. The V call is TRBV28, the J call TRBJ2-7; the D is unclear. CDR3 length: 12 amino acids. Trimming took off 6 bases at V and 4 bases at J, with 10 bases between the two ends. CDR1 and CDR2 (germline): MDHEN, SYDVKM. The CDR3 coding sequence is TGTGCCAGCAGGTTAAGCCGGTACGAGCAGTACTTC. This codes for CASRLSRYEQYF.